This T cell receptor (beta chain) is from a study of blood T cell repertoires in COVID-19. Clones were sequenced by immunoSEQ multiplex PCR, and TCRdb holds only the in-frame ones, with some missing. The repertoire holds roughly 200,000 clones, with about 82% as singletons. CDR1 and CDR2 (germline): SGHNT, YYREEE (reference sequence). The CDR3 spans 16 residues. V shed 3 bases and J shed 9 bases, with 19 bases lying between them. Sequencing was performed on peripheral blood. The TCR comes from a man in his 70s with active or convalescent COVID-19. The chain is built from TRBV5-4 and TRBJ1-6; unclear D gene. Written as DNA, the CDR3 is TGTGCCAGCAGCTCTTTTTCGGCAGGAACGAGTTCACCCCTCCACTTT. It is translated as CASSSFSAGTSSPLHF.